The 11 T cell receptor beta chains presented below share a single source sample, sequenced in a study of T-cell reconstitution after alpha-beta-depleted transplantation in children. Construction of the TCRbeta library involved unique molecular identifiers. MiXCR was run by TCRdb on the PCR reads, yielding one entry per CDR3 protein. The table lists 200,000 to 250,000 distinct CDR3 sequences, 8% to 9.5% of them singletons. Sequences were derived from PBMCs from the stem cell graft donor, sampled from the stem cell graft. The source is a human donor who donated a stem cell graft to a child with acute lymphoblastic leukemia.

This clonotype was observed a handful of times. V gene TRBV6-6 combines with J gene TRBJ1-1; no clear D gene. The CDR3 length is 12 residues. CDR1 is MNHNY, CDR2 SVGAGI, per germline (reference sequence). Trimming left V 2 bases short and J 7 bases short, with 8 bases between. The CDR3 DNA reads TGTGCCAGCAGTTACCCCGGCAATGAAGCTTTCTTT. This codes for CASSYPGNEAFF.

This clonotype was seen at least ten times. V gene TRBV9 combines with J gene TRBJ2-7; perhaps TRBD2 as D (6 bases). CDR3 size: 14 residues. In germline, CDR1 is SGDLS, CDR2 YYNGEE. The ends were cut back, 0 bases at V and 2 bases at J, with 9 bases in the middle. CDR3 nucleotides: TGTGCCAGCAGCGTAGGCGGGATCGCCTACGAGCAGTACTTC. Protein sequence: CASSVGGIAYEQYF.

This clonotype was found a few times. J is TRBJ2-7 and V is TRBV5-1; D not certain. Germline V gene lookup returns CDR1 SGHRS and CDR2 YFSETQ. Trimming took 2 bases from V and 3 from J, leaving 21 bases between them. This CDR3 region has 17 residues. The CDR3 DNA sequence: TGCGCCAGCAGCTTAGTAAGCTCGCCCTTAGGTCGCTACGAGCAGTACTTC. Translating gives CASSLVSSPLGRYEQYF.

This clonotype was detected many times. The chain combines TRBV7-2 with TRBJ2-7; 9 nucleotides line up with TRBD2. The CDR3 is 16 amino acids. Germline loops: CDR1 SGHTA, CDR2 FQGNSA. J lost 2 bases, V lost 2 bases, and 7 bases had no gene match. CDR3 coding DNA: TGTGCCAGCAGCTTAAGCGGGAGGCAGGGGGCCTACGAGCAGTACTTC. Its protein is CASSLSGRQGAYEQYF.

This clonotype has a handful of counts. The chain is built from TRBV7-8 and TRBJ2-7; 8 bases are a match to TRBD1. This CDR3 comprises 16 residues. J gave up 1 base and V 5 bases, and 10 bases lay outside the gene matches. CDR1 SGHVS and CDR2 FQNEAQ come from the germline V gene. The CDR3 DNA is TGTGCCAGCAGCCGCTATACGGGGACAGGTTCCTACGAGCAGTACTTC. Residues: CASSRYTGTGSYEQYF.

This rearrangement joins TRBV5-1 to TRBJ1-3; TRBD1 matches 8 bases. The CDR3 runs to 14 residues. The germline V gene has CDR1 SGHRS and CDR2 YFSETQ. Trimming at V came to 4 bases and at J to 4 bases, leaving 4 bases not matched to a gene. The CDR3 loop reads CASSRTGSGNTIYF. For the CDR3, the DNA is TGCGCCAGCAGCAGGACAGGGTCGGGAAACACCATATATTTT.

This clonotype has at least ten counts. The CDR3 region is CASSLVSEQPQHF. Here the CDR3 DNA reads TGTGCCAGCAGCTTAGTTTCAGAGCAGCCCCAGCATTTT. This chain joins TRBV7-6 and TRBJ1-5; unclear D gene. The CDR3 totals 13 residues. Germline CDR1 and CDR2: SGHVS and FNYEAQ. V was clipped by 1 base and J by 7 bases, with 8 bases between them.

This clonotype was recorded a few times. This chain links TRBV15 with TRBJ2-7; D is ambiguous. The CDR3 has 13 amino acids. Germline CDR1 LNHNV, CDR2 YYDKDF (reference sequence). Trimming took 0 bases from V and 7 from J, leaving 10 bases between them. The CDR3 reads CATSRDLLGEQYF. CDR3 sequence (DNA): TGTGCCACCAGCAGAGATCTCTTGGGGGAGCAGTACTTC.

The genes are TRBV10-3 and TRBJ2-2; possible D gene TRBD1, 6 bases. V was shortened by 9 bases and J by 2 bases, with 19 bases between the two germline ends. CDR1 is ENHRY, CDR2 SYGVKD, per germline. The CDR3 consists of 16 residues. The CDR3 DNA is TGTGCCATAGGCACTAGACAGGATTCAAACACCGGGGAGCTGTTTTTT. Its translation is CAIGTRQDSNTGELFF.

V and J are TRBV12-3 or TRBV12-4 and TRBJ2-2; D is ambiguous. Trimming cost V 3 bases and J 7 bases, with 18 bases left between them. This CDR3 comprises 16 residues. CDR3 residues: CASSFLLGDRNGELFF. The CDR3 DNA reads TGTGCCAGCAGTTTTCTATTGGGCGACCGTAACGGGGAGCTGTTTTTT.

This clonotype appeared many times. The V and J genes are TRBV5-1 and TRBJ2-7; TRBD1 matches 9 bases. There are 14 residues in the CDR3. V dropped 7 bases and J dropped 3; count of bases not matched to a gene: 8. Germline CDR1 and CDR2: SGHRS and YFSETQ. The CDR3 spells CASESGTGIYEQYF. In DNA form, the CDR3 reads TGCGCCAGCGAGAGTGGGACAGGGATCTACGAGCAGTACTTC.